The 10 T cell receptor beta chains presented below share a single source sample, sequenced in a study of cytomegalovirus exposure and HLA in healthy donors. The PCR had 60 Vbeta and 13 Jbeta primers. Clones were sequenced by immunoSEQ multiplex PCR, and TCRdb holds only the in-frame ones, with some missing. Of just over 150,000 clones in the sample, over 75% were seen once. Sequenced sample: PBMCs. These receptors were obtained from a woman aged 45-59 years in good health and CMV-seropositive.

This clone has more than one count but fewer than ten. V gene TRBV27 combines with J gene TRBJ2-1, with TRBD1 identical over 9 bases. This CDR3 has 15 residues. Germline V lookup: CDR1 MNHEY, CDR2 SMNVEV (reference sequence). V trimming: 2 bases; J trimming: 4 bases; junction bases outside the gene matches: 3. CDR3 bases: TGTGCCAGCAGTTTAGACAGGGGGGCATACAATGAGCAGTTCTTC. Translation gives CASSLDRGAYNEQFF.

The chain employs TRBV7-2 and TRBJ2-3, with D possibly TRBD2 on 7 matching bases. V lost 3 bases to trimming and J lost 3 bases, with 19 bases between them. CDR1 is SGHTA, CDR2 FQGNSA, per germline. The CDR3 extends over 17 amino acids. CDR3 nucleotide sequence: TGTGCCAGCAGCTTCCGGGGGGCTATACTCTTGACAGATACGCAGTATTTT. It encodes CASSFRGAILLTDTQYF.

As concerns this clone: Sequence at one end of the junction differs from germline and may be a read error. V gene TRBV7-7 combines with J gene TRBJ2-1; D uncertain. CDR3 length equals 15 residues. Germline-derived CDR1 and CDR2 are SSHAT and FNYEAQ (reference sequence). CDR3: CASSSSVVSYNEQFF. In DNA form, the CDR3 reads TGTGCTAGCAGCTCTAGTGTCGTCTCCTACAATGAGCAGTTCTTC.

This chain links TRBV5-1 with TRBJ2-3; TRBD1 agrees at 10 bases. The CDR3 runs to 16 residues. The junction had 6 bases not matched to a gene; V was cut back by 0 bases and J by 5 bases. The germline V gene has CDR1 SGHRS and CDR2 YFSETQ. CDR3 DNA: TGCGCCAGCAGCTTGGGCGGGACAGGGGTCGGAGATACGCAGTATTTT. Translation: CASSLGGTGVGDTQYF.

The chain uses TRBV5-1 and TRBJ2-1, with 7 bases identical to TRBD1. V lost 4 bases and J lost 3; bases outside the gene matches: 10. The CDR3 loop spans 16 amino acids. Germline V gene sequence: CDR1 SGHRS, CDR2 YFSETQ. In nucleotides, the CDR3 is TGCGCCAGCAGCCCCAACCGGGACAGCCACTACAATGAGCAGTTCTTC. It specifies CASSPNRDSHYNEQFF. Variable domain in full (rest from reference TRBV5-1 and TRBJ2-1): KAGVTQTPRYLIKTRGQQVTLSCSPISGHRSVSWYQQTPGQGLQFLFEYFSETQRNKGNFPGRFSGRQFSNSRSEMNVSTLELGDSALYLCASSPNRDSHYNEQFFGPGTRLTVL.

The J gene is TRBJ1-2, the V gene TRBV6-5, with 8 bases that match TRBD1. The CDR3 has 15 residues. Germline V CDR1 and CDR2: MNHEY, SVGAGI. Trimming removed 6 bases from V and 3 bases from J; junction bases left unmatched: 9. CDR3 region: CASRATQGADYGYTF. The CDR3 DNA follows: TGTGCCAGCAGGGCAACTCAGGGGGCTGACTATGGCTACACCTTC.

This clone occurred a few times. The CDR3, as DNA: TGTGCCAGCAGCCGCAGGGACACAACTCCCTACGAGCAGTACTTC. Translated, it gives CASSRRDTTPYEQYF. This chain joins TRBV7-2 and TRBJ2-7; a possible D gene is TRBD1 (6 bases). The CDR3 is made up of 15 amino acids. Trimming cost V 5 bases and J 2 bases, with 16 bases left between them. CDR1 is SGHTA, CDR2 FQGNSA, per germline.

Only a few counts were recorded for this clone. This chain joins TRBV7-8 and TRBJ2-1; TRBD1 aligns across 9 bases. This CDR3 has 16 amino acids. The ends lost 2 bases at V and 4 bases at J; junction bases unmatched: 6. Germline values: CDR1 SGHVS, CDR2 FQNEAQ. The CDR3: CASSLQAGQGYNEQFF. The DNA of the CDR3 is TGTGCCAGCAGCTTACAGGCAGGACAGGGGTACAATGAGCAGTTCTTC.

The chain joins TRBV11-3 to TRBJ2-1, with 8 bases identical to TRBD2. J lost 9 bases, V lost 7 bases, and 20 bases had no gene match. The CDR3 length is 17 residues. The germline V gene encodes CDR1 SGHNT and CDR2 YENEEA. The CDR3 nucleotides are TGTGCCAGCACCTGGCGGGGGGCCCCGGGGCCTTGGCGTGAGCAGTTCTTC. This encodes CASTWRGAPGPWREQFF.

The chain uses TRBV27 and TRBJ2-7; TRBD1 might be the D (6 bases). The V end lost 4 bases, the J end lost 2 bases, and 18 bases lay between the germline ends. CDR1 is MNHEY and CDR2 is SMNVEV in the germline V gene (reference sequence). The CDR3 runs 16 residues. CDR3 protein: CASSSPGTLFTYEQYF. The CDR3 coding sequence is TGTGCCAGCAGTTCCCCCGGGACACTATTCACCTACGAGCAGTACTTC.